This T cell receptor (beta chain) was recovered during a study of identifying expanded T cells in peripheral blood (dated by TCRdb to 2018 to 2020). Background for the entire study: Technical replicates were generated by sequencing separate aliquots of the same genomic DNA pool, and four replicates were compared pairwise.

V is trimmed back by 4 bases and J by 3 bases, and the junction contains 11 bases that no gene match accounts for. Including the terminal cysteine and phenylalanine, the CDR3 comprises 16 residues. Only CDR3 DNA remains: 48 bases, in frame from the first base. For CDR1 and CDR2, the germline V gene lists MDHEN and SYDVKM. Points the paper makes about the study in general: Between technical replicates the binomial model flagged approximately 1.2 differentially abundant clones, whereas over about 2 weeks the binomial model flagged about 16.4 and over about four weeks 19 to 20. Variance in clone template counts between approximately two-week samples significantly increased with total template count across all healthy donors. Both the number of clones called differentially abundant and the false-positive rate were significantly reduced by the beta-binomial model across all healthy-donor time intervals. The authors expected that biological variance in healthy repertoires might rise further over much longer intervals, such as months to years.

Details on this clone: The clone's antigen remains unknown. Base qualities are not recorded, but no much larger clone differs from it by a single base.

TCRbeta CDR3 regions were profiled with the immunoSEQ Assay using bias-controlled multiplex PCR amplification of genomic DNA. Processing in the source paper ran as follows. To quantify the absolute abundance of each unique TCRbeta CDR3 region, the sequences were collapsed and filtered. Differential abundance was tested with two models: a binomial (Fisher-equivalent) model and a beta-binomial model that adds time-dependent variance fitted from healthy donors. Clones with fewer than 5 combined templates were removed, and differential abundance was called for clones with a Benjamini-Hochberg FDR below 0.01. Beta-binomial variance was modeled as a function of total template count across the two samples using the form v = (b*log(k)+a)^2. TCRdb's version of the immuneACCESS table is confined to in-frame rearrangements and falls short of the full clone set. An unresolved V gene accounts for under half of the shortfall where checked; the remainder is of unknown origin. The V and J calls and clone size are taken from that table; D and trimming were inferred from the DNA. For this sample there are more than 75,000 clones; about nine tenths appear just once. 3.9% of the sample rests with the top ten.

No immune events such as infections were documented for the healthy donors during the collection period. Healthy-donor blood repertoires served as a training cohort to calibrate time-dependent variance in a beta-binomial model of T-cell clone differential abundance. The training cohort comprised some 10 healthy donors, 3 female and 7 male. An age range of roughly 29 to 65 years, with an average of about 43 years, was recorded for the donors. Obtained from a commercial supplier, whole blood was collected from each healthy donor at three time points set around two weeks apart. Genomic DNA was extracted from unsorted whole blood for immunosequencing.

This receptor was taken from a person aged 18 to 70 in good health. The chain employs TRBV28 and TRBJ1-2, with 7 junctional bases fitting TRBD1. Sample: blood. The DNA reads as follows: TGTGCCAGCAGTTCCGCAGAGGGGGCGAGCGACTATGGCTACACCTTC. This gives the protein CASSSAEGASDYGYTF.